These 3 T cell receptor beta chains originate from one sample sequenced in a study of early T cells in non-severe SARS-CoV-2 infection. TCRdb reanalysed the 5' RACE reads using MiXCR and keeps one entry per CDR3 protein. The sample yields about 43,000 distinct CDR3 sequences, 9.5% to 13% seen once. Source material: whole blood. The receptors stem from an adult who was a healthcare worker with PCR-confirmed SARS-CoV-2 infection or an uninfected control (not recorded which).

The table lists this clonotype with many counts. This chain uses TRBV7-9 with TRBJ2-2; no reliable D call. Germline-derived CDR1 and CDR2 are SEHNR and FQNEAQ (reference sequence). The V and J ends lost 5 bases and 0 bases respectively, with 10 bases between them. CDR3 length: 15 residues. This CDR3 is CASSPQSANTGELFF. The CDR3 nucleotides are TGTGCCAGCAGCCCCCAGTCGGCGAACACCGGGGAGCTGTTTTTT.

This clonotype was detected a few times. J is TRBJ2-5 and V is TRBV7-2; 10 positions match TRBD1. The CDR3 loop spans 19 amino acids. The V and J ends lost 0 bases and 2 bases, in that order; junction bases with no gene match: 12. Germline V gene data show CDR1 as SGHTA and CDR2 as FQGNSA. CDR3: CASSLAPWDRGLQQETQYF. CDR3 sequence (DNA): TGTGCCAGCAGCTTAGCCCCTTGGGACAGGGGACTTCAGCAAGAGACCCAGTACTTC.

The genes are TRBV7-8 and TRBJ1-5, with TRBD1 matching over 11 bases. Germline V gene lookup returns CDR1 SGHVS and CDR2 FQNEAQ. V lost 0 bases, J lost 7 bases, and 5 bases stayed unmatched. The CDR3 totals 16 residues. CDR3 sequence reads: CASSLAHGTGGQPQHF. The CDR3 DNA sequence: TGTGCCAGCAGCTTAGCCCACGGGACAGGGGGGCAGCCCCAGCATTTT.